This T cell receptor (beta chain) was captured in a study of OX40 agonist ivuxolimab in advanced cancers. The CDR3 has 14 residues. Trimming took 3 bases from V and 0 from J, leaving 9 bases between them. The germline gives CDR1 SGHAT, CDR2 FQNNGV. Assay used: immunoSEQ multiplex PCR; TCRdb lists only in-frame clones, some missing. The sample shows roughly 68,000 clones, 84% of them seen only once. The chain combines TRBV11-2 with TRBJ2-7, with unresolved D. The clonotype originates from an adult with an advanced solid tumor such as melanoma, head and neck, liver or kidney cancer. The sequencing here drew on CD4+ or CD8+ T cells sorted from blood, taken in a trial of the OX40 agonist ivuxolimab. This chain's CDR3 is CASSFEPSSYEQYF. As DNA, the CDR3 is TGTGCCAGCAGCTTCGAGCCAAGCTCCTACGAGCAGTACTTC.